This T cell receptor beta chain was captured by sequencing in a study of blood T cell repertoires in COVID-19. Study in general: COVID-19 samples, acute and convalescent, were from the United States, Italy and Spain. The analysed material was cDNA or gDNA that came from T cells, B-cell-depleted T cells, or PBMCs.

Some clones are missing from TCRdb's copy, which holds only in-frame ones; the method was immunoSEQ multiplex PCR. The sample lists around 210,000 clones, 65% to 90% occurring once. Followed longitudinally, the Seattle patients had been enrolled during active infection. The ends lost 0 bases at V and 1 base at J; junction bases unmatched: 9. Per the germline V gene, CDR1 is SGHVS and CDR2 is FNYEAQ. CDR3 length: 18 residues. This rearrangement joins TRBV7-6 to TRBJ2-3; 8 nucleotides agree with TRBD1. Sequencing input: peripheral blood. The receptor's source is a man in his fifties with COVID-19, enrolled during active disease. The CDR3 is CASSLAKGQVDRTDTQYF. CDR3 in DNA: TGTGCCAGCAGCTTAGCTAAGGGACAGGTTGATCGCACAGATACGCAGTATTTT.